This section outlines one T cell receptor beta chain sequence together with its context. The target of this receptor is not known. The record has no base qualities; no much larger clone is one base away. The data were taken from a study of shared clonotypes between healthy human individuals (dated by TCRdb to 2020 to 2022). Background for the entire study: The cohort comprised two women and a few men aged 18 to 49 years. Per donor, leukapheresis produced somewhere between about 0.94 and 9 billion PBMCs. The study deeply sequenced blood TCR repertoires of five healthy adults to estimate repertoire size and the extent of clonotype sharing between individuals. To increase sequencing depth and limit assay-specific biases, TCR repertoire library preparation and sequencing were carried out by different laboratories using diverse techniques. Per donor, three plates each were used for CD4 naive and CD4 memory, two for CD8 naive, and one for CD8 memory.

Using the deep immunoSEQ assay, multiplex PCR amplified TCR CDR3 regions from genomic DNA. Extracted genomic DNA from each cell subset was distributed evenly across all wells of several immunoSEQ 96-well plates, and each plate was treated as a replicate. For sorted subsets, each replicate PCR was loaded with roughly 200 ng genomic DNA, equivalent to some 31,000 T cell genomes. The purified libraries were quantified using a Qubit 3.0 fluorometer, sized with a Bioanalyzer 2100, and then quantified again using the KAPA Library Quantification kit. Every immunoSEQ 96-well plate was sequenced on a separate single-read 150-cycle Illumina NextSeq 550 flow cell. The published analysis was carried out like this. Because the immunoSEQ output held only junctional sequences and lacked quality scores, the filtering could not match the filtering applied to full-length reads. To assign V/J genes and CDR3, sequences were annotated using PyIR, a Python wrapper for IgBLAST v1.9, with IMGT germline references. Any read was removed if the V/J assignment was weak (E-value above 1e-6), the CDR3 was missing, or the read contained stop codons, out-of-frame junctions, or ambiguous translated residues. V3J clonotypes were defined by identical inferred V gene, J gene, and CDR3 amino acid sequence. The percentage overlap between two repertoires was calculated by dividing the number of shared unique clonotypes by the size of the smaller repertoire. Repertoire richness was assessed with RTK rarefaction, the Chao1 estimator, and Recon v2.1 estimates of unobserved clonotypes. For all TCRbeta clonotypes obtained by the gDNA method from four donors, generation probabilities were computed with OLGA. Not all clones reach the TCRdb copy of this immuneACCESS table, which keeps in-frame sequences only. Checked studies attribute under half of the gap to unresolved V genes and leave the rest unexplained. That table supplies the V and J calls and clone size; D and trimming were determined from the DNA. The sample has roughly 2,500,000 clones on record, 80% to 95% of them singletons. The ten top clones hold approximately 0.37% of the sample.

Donors were healthy HIV-negative adults with no recently reported acute infections or vaccinations. Only Caucasian adults living in Nashville, Tennessee, USA were represented among the donors. Magnetic negative selection was used to enrich CD4+ T cells, after which naive cells were positively selected on CD45RA and the negative fraction became the memory subset. After blood collection by leukapheresis, PBMCs were isolated using Ficoll-Histopaque density gradient centrifugation and then cryopreserved in the vapor phase of liquid nitrogen. Analytical flow cytometry was used to check the purity and quantity of each magnetically sorted T cell population. Each sorted fraction had its genomic DNA isolated and then quantified by UV absorbance on a Nanodrop 2000c. General findings and caveats noted by the study authors: Naive subsets generally had larger estimated clonotype richness than memory subsets did. Because the study included only a small number of donors, the genetic and exposure-history diversity represented was limited. Clonotypes shared by all four sorted-subset donors showed higher generation probabilities than non-shared clonotypes. Only blood was sampled, and tissue TCR repertoires likely differ from those in blood. Even with the large sequencing depth, rarefaction of the sorted-subset datasets indicated that sequencing was incomplete. Sharing across a handful of donors was observed for approximately 5% of naive CD4, 3% to 4% of naive CD8, 2% to 2.5% of memory CD4, and over 0.3% of memory CD8 clonotypes. Based on pairwise subsampling, the degree of clonotype sharing among donors was expected to be affected by sequencing depth.

At the junction V is shortened by 0 bases and J by 6 bases, with 10 bases in between. Its CDR3 holds 14 amino acids, cysteine through phenylalanine. CDR3 DNA only is kept here, 42 bases in frame from base 1. Based on the germline V gene, the CDR1 and CDR2 sequences are SGHRS and YFSETQ. The TCR sequence derives from a man aged 18 to 30 in good health. Some clones in this sample may be carry-over from other donors' samples. The sample consisted of naive CD4+ T cells from PBMCs. The cell subset or site label corresponds to: CD45RA+ positively selected. The chain is made from TRBV5-1 and TRBJ2-1; the D gene is perhaps TRBD2, on 5 matching bases. The CDR3 reads as follows: CASSLGLGSNEQFF. At the DNA level, the sequence is TGCGCCAGCAGCTTGGGCCTGGGGAGCAATGAGCAGTTCTTC.